This TCR beta chain came from a study of CD8 T cells in ankylosing spondylitis (TCRdb year 2017). Regarding the study in general: The study set out to find disease-linked TCR variants by profiling T cell receptor beta repertoires in ankylosing spondylitis patients and healthy donors. The full study cohort was made up of about 24 ankylosing spondylitis patients and roughly 100 healthy donors. Peripheral blood was sampled, and synovial fluid was additionally collected from ankylosing spondylitis patients.

In its sample, this clonotype was seen many times. Its specific antigen is unknown. No base qualities exist here, and no much larger clone lies one base off it. The CDR3 spans 13 residues, from the cysteine through the phenylalanine. Just the 39-base CDR3 DNA is kept, in frame starting at base 1. V and J are trimmed by 3 bases and 5 bases, and the gene matches miss 2 bases of the junction. The germline V gene encodes CDR1 SGDLS and CDR2 YYNGEE. What the research found in general, with its limitations: The disease-linked clones were reported as significantly enriched in matched synovial fluid samples from ankylosing spondylitis patients. Blood from ankylosing spondylitis patients appeared to be characterized by a TCR beta motif composed of about eight highly homologous amino acid variants. Some TCR beta motif variants had previously been reported in synovial fluid and blood of reactive arthritis patients, which suggested common disease-initiation mechanisms. A CD8+ phenotype was shown by the disease-linked clones, which were found at relatively low frequencies in peripheral blood.

Instrument used: Illumina HiSeq 2500. Quantitative 5'-RACE with molecular barcodes was the method used to prepare the TCR beta libraries. Processing in the source paper ran as follows. A new computational method based on a probabilistic model of VDJ rearrangement was used to identify disease-linked TCR variants. TCRdb reran the public reads through fastp at Q25 and MiXCR, keeping productive beta chains. For every CDR3 protein sequence, its rows merge into one entry that carries the most common genes and DNA. V and J calls and clone size were set by TCRdb, not the authors. The sample table records about 25,000 distinct CDR3 sequences; 2.5% to 3% of these occur just once. Of the sample, about 7.8% falls within the top ten clones.

The chain is assembled from TRBV9 and TRBJ2-5; TRBD1 agrees with 9 junctional bases. This TCR came from a female donor with ankylosing spondylitis or in good health (not recorded which). Sequences were obtained from blood, either unsorted or a sorted T cell fraction (not recorded which). The nucleotide sequence reads as follows: TGTGCCAGCAGCGGGACAGGGGCTGAGACCCAGTACTTC. It specifies CASSGTGAETQYF. The full variable domain, with segments outside the CDR3 supplied by the reference TRBV9 and TRBJ2-5 proteins, appears as DSGVTQTPKHLITATGQRVTLRCSPRSGDLSVYWYQQSLDQGLQFLIQYYNGEERAKGNILERFSAQQFPDLHSELNLSSLELGDSALYFCASSGTGAETQYFGPGTRLLVL.